The rows below give T cell receptor beta chains drawn from one sample of a study of blood T cell repertoires in COVID-19. The data were produced by immunoSEQ multiplex PCR, yet TCRdb's version contains in-frame clones alone and is incomplete. The sample records some 430,000 clones, 90% being singletons. Sequencing was performed on PBMCs or T cells enriched from blood (not recorded which). The receptors stem from a man younger than 30 who had recovered from COVID-19. CDR3s include the opening cysteine and the closing phenylalanine or tryptophan.

v_gene,j_gene,CDR3aa
TRBV5-1,TRBJ1-6,CASSLSPVQGNSPLHF
TRBV19,TRBJ1-1,CASQSRGPVNTEAFF
TRBV20-1,TRBJ1-1,CSARTRGEAFF
TRBV23-1,TRBJ1-3,CASSQSSGNTIYF
TRBV11-2,TRBJ2-5,CASSLGSGRGAQYF
TRBV19,TRBJ1-5,CATLGQGNQPQHF
TRBV5-5,TRBJ2-4,CASRSGGAKNIQYF
TRBV3-1/TRBV3-2,TRBJ2-1,CASSAQPIATEQFF
TRBV28,TRBJ1-1,CASSSVLSSAFF
TRBV4-2,TRBJ2-5,CASSPGGEETQYF
TRBV2,TRBJ1-2,CASSEGTGLVGFGYTF
TRBV19,TRBJ1-3,CASSPHRDREYTIYF
TRBV11-2,TRBJ2-7,CASSLEGRTYEQYF
TRBV2,TRBJ2-1,CASSVRSGGPIYNEQFF
TRBV27,TRBJ1-6,CASSSDRAGDPPLHF
TRBV6-5,TRBJ1-2,CASGEQDGSGYTF
TRBV7-9,TRBJ1-1,CASSRSATVTEAFF
TRBV10-3,TRBJ2-2,CATRDSRGELFF
TRBV27,TRBJ2-5,CASSPTRKKETQYF
TRBV7-3,TRBJ2-3,CASSLRGGTSGTDTQYF
TRBV19,TRBJ2-7,CASSTTGNYEQYF
TRBV29-1,TRBJ1-1,CSVVGQGGTEAFF
TRBV15,TRBJ2-4,CATSDVRLVGLGNIQYF
TRBV3-1/TRBV3-2,TRBJ1-6,CASSRQGLASPLHF
TRBV11-2,TRBJ1-2,CASSLDPGNYGYTF
TRBV11-2,TRBJ1-1,CASSLEGLYTEAFF
TRBV9,TRBJ1-3,CASSPLQGTSGNTIYF
TRBV29-1,TRBJ2-5,CSVLLIDGTGISETQYF
TRBV5-4,TRBJ1-2,CASSLSENYGYTF
TRBV5-1,TRBJ1-3,CASSLQGAAGNTIYF
TRBV19,TRBJ1-6,CATRTGNSPLHF
TRBV19,TRBJ2-7,CASSISGRAGEQYF